The present T cell receptor (beta chain) was sequenced within a study of naive and memory T cell subsets. Points from the study as a whole: A few larger clonotypes appeared in naive repertoires, especially CD8, possibly memory cells re-expressing CD45RA.

This clonotype was seen a handful of times. The antigen remains undetermined. An equimolar mix of two oligonucleotides served as the beta constant-region primer for TRBC1 and TRBC2. Ligated cDNA was amplified by four rounds of PCR with nested alpha and beta constant-region primers and SP2. MiXCR, run by TCRdb on the UMI-ligation and nested PCR reads, gives a single entry per CDR3 protein. The sample includes 120,000 to 150,000 distinct CDR3 sequences, under 25% of them seen just once. Per the germline V gene, CDR1 is PRHDT and CDR2 is FYEKMQ (reference sequence). This CDR3 contains 15 residues. V was clipped by 4 bases and J by 2 bases, with 15 bases between them.

This TCR was recovered from a human donor in good health. The sequencing sample was made of naive CD8+ T cells from blood. The chain is built from TRBV13 and TRBJ2-7; unclear D gene. Written as DNA, the CDR3 is TGTGCCAGCAGCTCAAGCCTCTCCTTAACCTACGAGCAGTACTTC. Translation gives CASSSSLSLTYEQYF.